These T cell receptor beta chains were read from a single sample in a study of control samples from healthy donors and cancer patients. Clones were sequenced by immunoSEQ multiplex PCR, and TCRdb holds only the in-frame ones, with some missing. Altogether fewer than 200,000 clones are present, roughly 94% being singletons, with the ten largest covering 14%. The specimen sequenced was PBMCs. The receptor set was obtained from a man in his 60s with colorectal cancer. The CDR3 runs from the conserved cysteine through the conserved F or W. A D gene is named only where the DNA matches it firmly. Size values are once, few and many counts, or a class for expanded clones, and some rows have none.

clone_size	d_call	v_call	j_call	cdr3_aa	cdr3_nt
.	TRBD1	TRBV4-3	TRBJ2-7	CASSQEMTGAREQYF	TGCGCCAGCAGCCAAGAGATGACAGGGGCGAGAGAGCAGTACTTC
.	.	TRBV11-2	TRBJ2-3	CASSLALGQSTDTQYF	TGTGCCAGCAGCTTAGCATTGGGACAAAGCACAGATACGCAGTATTTT
.	.	TRBV7-2	TRBJ2-5	CASLFFGGSSVETQYF	TGTGCCAGCCTCTTCTTCGGGGGCAGCTCGGTAGAGACCCAGTACTTC
once	TRBD2	TRBV6-6	TRBJ2-2	CASSPLAGGSGGELFF	TGTGCCAGCAGCCCTCTAGCGGGGGGTTCCGGCGGGGAGCTGTTTTTT
.	TRBD1	TRBV27	TRBJ2-7	CASSWGQGVGEQYF	TGTGCCAGCAGTTGGGGACAGGGGGTAGGGGAGCAGTACTTC
.	.	TRBV5-4	TRBJ1-2	CASSPGGSDYGYTF	TGTGCCAGCAGCCCCGGAGGGTCGGACTATGGCTACACCTTC
.	TRBD1	TRBV11-2	TRBJ1-2	CASSFKLDRGRDYGYTF	TGTGCCAGCAGCTTTAAATTAGACAGGGGGCGCGACTATGGCTACACCTTC
.	TRBD1	TRBV10-2	TRBJ1-3	CASRGQGAGNTIYF	TGCGCCAGCAGAGGACAGGGCGCGGGAAACACCATATATTTT
.	.	TRBV5-1	TRBJ2-6	CASSVQVSPGANVLTF	TGCGCCAGCAGCGTTCAGGTTTCCCCCGGGGCCAACGTCCTGACTTTC
.	.	TRBV27	TRBJ1-5	CASSLSGQNQPQHF	TGTGCCAGCAGTTTATCGGGGCAGAATCAGCCCCAGCATTTT
.	.	TRBV18	TRBJ2-5	CASSSINQETQYF	TGTGCCAGCTCATCCATTAACCAAGAGACCCAGTACTTC
once	.	TRBV6-5	TRBJ2-7	CASSYSRVSTYEQYF	TGTGCCAGCAGTTACTCGAGAGTTAGTACCTACGAGCAGTACTTC
.	.	TRBV18	TRBJ2-2	CASSPGAAFGTGELFF	TGTGCCAGCTCACCAGGGGCAGCCTTCGGCACCGGGGAGCTGTTTTTT
.	.	TRBV9	TRBJ2-1	CASSVGGDEQFF	TGTGCCAGCAGCGTAGGTGGGGATGAGCAGTTCTTC
.	.	TRBV30	TRBJ2-1	CAWSRDQRGNEQFF	TGTGCCTGGAGTAGGGACCAACGAGGCAATGAGCAGTTCTTC
.	TRBD1	TRBV3-1/TRBV3-2	TRBJ1-1	CASGAGGGGYTEAFF	TGTGCCAGTGGGGCAGGGGGAGGGGGATACACTGAAGCTTTCTTT
.	.	TRBV6-2/TRBV6-3	TRBJ1-1	CASSYLGTEAFF	TGTGCCAGCAGTTACCTTGGGACTGAAGCTTTCTTT
.	.	TRBV30	TRBJ2-3	CAWSVPGTDTQYF	TGTGCCTGGAGTGTCCCTGGCACAGATACGCAGTATTTT
.	.	TRBV7-2	TRBJ2-3	CASSLGFRLQGADTQYF	TGTGCCAGCAGCTTAGGGTTCAGGCTCCAGGGCGCAGATACGCAGTATTTT
.	.	TRBV5-1	TRBJ1-4	CASSLVSGRGEKLFF	TGCGCCAGCAGCTTGGTGTCCGGGAGGGGCGAAAAACTGTTTTTT
few	.	TRBV10-3	TRBJ1-1	CAISESSERNTEAFF	TGTGCCATCAGTGAGTCATCTGAGAGGAACACTGAAGCTTTCTTT
.	TRBD1	TRBV3-1/TRBV3-2	TRBJ1-1	CARRDRGQRGGEAFF	TGTGCCAGGCGTGACAGGGGGCAACGGGGGGGTGAAGCTTTCTTT
.	.	TRBV6-5	TRBJ1-5	CASSLREGGGSAQHF	TGTGCCAGCAGTCTACGGGAGGGAGGGGGGTCAGCCCAGCATTTT
.	TRBD1	TRBV7-9	TRBJ1-2	CASSLSTGDYGYTF	TGTGCCAGCAGCCTCTCGACAGGGGATTATGGCTACACCTTC
few	.	TRBV5-4	TRBJ2-1	CASSLEASRDQFF	TGTGCCAGCAGCTTGGAGGCTAGCCGGGATCAGTTCTTC
.	.	TRBV5-1	TRBJ1-1	CASSTGQNGAEAFF	TGCGCCAGCAGCACCGGACAGAACGGGGCTGAAGCTTTCTTT
.	.	TRBV6-2/TRBV6-3	TRBJ2-3	CASSLTGKFQGPDTQYF	TGTGCCAGCAGCCTGACAGGAAAGTTTCAGGGACCAGATACGCAGTATTTT
.	.	TRBV27	TRBJ2-3	CASTFSRGTDTQYF	TGTGCCAGCACTTTTTCCCGGGGGACAGATACGCAGTATTTT
.	TRBD2	TRBV5-1	TRBJ2-1	CASSAGTSGSWDEQFF	TGCGCCAGCAGCGCCGGGACTAGCGGGTCTTGGGATGAGCAGTTCTTC
once	TRBD1	TRBV6-5	TRBJ1-5	CASKGTGGNQPQHF	TGTGCCAGCAAGGGGACAGGGGGCAATCAGCCCCAGCATTTT
.	.	TRBV19	TRBJ2-1	CATIPRGAIYNEQFF	TGTGCCACCATCCCCCGGGGGGCGATCTACAATGAGCAGTTCTTC
.	TRBD1	TRBV3-1/TRBV3-2	TRBJ2-7	CASSLRDRGNNEQYF	TGTGCCAGCAGCCTCCGGGACAGGGGTAACAACGAGCAGTACTTC
.	TRBD2	TRBV30	TRBJ2-7	CAWSSGGKSNEQYF	TGTGCCTGGAGTAGCGGGGGGAAGTCCAACGAGCAGTACTTC
.	TRBD1	TRBV6-5	TRBJ2-7	CASSSSGTGIYEQYF	TGTGCCAGCAGTTCCTCCGGGACAGGGATCTACGAGCAGTACTTC
.	TRBD1	TRBV6-6	TRBJ1-2	CASSIGQATYGYTF	TGTGCCAGCAGCATTGGACAGGCTACCTATGGCTACACCTTC
.	TRBD1	TRBV7-9	TRBJ2-2	CASRETGIGELFF	TGTGCCAGCAGAGAGACAGGGATCGGGGAGCTGTTTTTT
.	.	TRBV9	TRBJ1-2	CASSVEFASGYTF	TGTGCCAGCAGCGTAGAATTTGCATCCGGCTACACCTTC
once	TRBD1	TRBV6-2/TRBV6-3	TRBJ2-7	CASSHLWATGGLSSYEQYF	TGTGCCAGCAGCCACTTATGGGCAACAGGGGGCTTGAGCTCCTACGAGCAGTACTTC
.	TRBD1	TRBV5-1	TRBJ2-7	CASTPGQGRNEQYF	TGCGCCAGCACCCCCGGACAGGGAAGGAACGAGCAGTACTTC
.	TRBD1	TRBV11-3	TRBJ1-1	CASSSQGENTEAFF	TGTGCCAGCAGCTCACAGGGGGAGAACACTGAAGCTTTCTTT
.	TRBD1	TRBV19	TRBJ1-3	CASSIRQGLWKHHIF	TGTGCCAGTAGTATAAGACAGGGGCTCTGGAAACACCATATATTT
.	TRBD1	TRBV18	TRBJ1-3	CASSPPLLTGNSGNTIYF	TGTGCCAGCTCACCACCCCTACTGACAGGGAACTCTGGAAACACCATATATTTT